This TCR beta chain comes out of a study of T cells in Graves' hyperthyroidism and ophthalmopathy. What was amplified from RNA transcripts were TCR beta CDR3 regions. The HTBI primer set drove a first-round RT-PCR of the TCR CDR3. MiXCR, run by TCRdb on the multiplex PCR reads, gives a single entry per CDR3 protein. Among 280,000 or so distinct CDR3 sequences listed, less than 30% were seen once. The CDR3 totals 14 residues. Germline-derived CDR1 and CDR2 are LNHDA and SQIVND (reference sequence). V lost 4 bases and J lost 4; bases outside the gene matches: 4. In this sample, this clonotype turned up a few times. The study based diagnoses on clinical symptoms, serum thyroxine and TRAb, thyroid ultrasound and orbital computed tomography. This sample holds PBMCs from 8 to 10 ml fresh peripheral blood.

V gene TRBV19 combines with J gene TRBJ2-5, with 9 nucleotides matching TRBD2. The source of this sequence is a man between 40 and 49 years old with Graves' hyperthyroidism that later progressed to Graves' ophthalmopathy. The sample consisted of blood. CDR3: CASSSQLAGETQYF. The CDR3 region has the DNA TGTGCCAGTAGTAGCCAACTAGCGGGAGAGACCCAGTACTTC.